This TCR beta chain emerged from a study of blood T cell repertoires in COVID-19. In the study overall: Some COVID-19 samples were acute and others convalescent; all came from the United States, Italy and Spain.

Germline V gives CDR1 MNHEY, CDR2 SVGEGT. V lost 4 bases and J lost 2, with 9 bases in between. The length of the CDR3 is 13 residues. Under the authors' procedure: Estimation of nucleated cell counts was performed using reference gene primer amplification. Assay used: immunoSEQ multiplex PCR; TCRdb lists only in-frame clones, some missing. D and trimming were read from the DNA, whereas the V and J calls and clone size are those reported in that table. This table has some 180,000 clones, 83% appearing once. The rearrangement uses TRBV6-2 or TRBV6-3 and TRBJ2-7; tentatively, D is TRBD2 (5 bases). The receptor was isolated from a woman of 80 years or more with acute or convalescent COVID-19. The sample consisted of peripheral blood. Written as DNA, the CDR3 is TGTGCCAGCAGTTTTTCCGGGGCCTACGAGCAGTACTTC. Protein sequence: CASSFSGAYEQYF.